The 8 T cell receptor beta chains below come from one sample, sequenced in a study of PD-1 blockade in mismatch repair-deficient tumors. TCRdb keeps only in-frame clones here, not all; method: immunoSEQ multiplex PCR. The table shows over 30,000 clones, with about 85% occurring only once. Specimen: PBMCs, collected roughly 6 weeks after starting pembrolizumab. These receptors came from an adult with mismatch repair-deficient cancer.

The rearrangement links TRBV28 to TRBJ1-5; D uncertain. The CDR3 spans 13 residues. Germline CDR1 reads MDHEN; CDR2 reads SYDVKM. Trimming took off 7 bases at V and 7 bases at J, with 14 bases between the two ends. In nucleotides, the CDR3 is TGTGCCAGCACTCTACCCCCCGGGCAGCCCCAGCATTTT. This codes for CASTLPPGQPQHF. Looking up the rest from reference TRBV28 and TRBJ1-5 gives the full variable domain: DVKVTQSSRYLVKRTGEKVFLECVQDMDHENMFWYRQDPGLGLRLIYFSYDVKMKEKGDIPEGYSVSREKKERFSLILESASTNQTSMYLCASTLPPGQPQHFGDGTRLSIL.

This clone was observed a handful of times. The V call is TRBV20-1, the J call TRBJ1-6; tentatively, D is TRBD1 (6 bases). Trimming took off 6 bases at V and 9 bases at J, with 9 bases between the two ends. The V gene's germline CDR1 is DFQATT and CDR2 SNEGSKA (reference sequence). The CDR3 runs to 11 residues. The CDR3 reads CSAGTISPLHF. The CDR3 nucleotides are TGCAGTGCAGGGACAATTTCACCCCTCCACTTT.

In this sample, this clone turned up once. The gene calls are TRBV5-1 and TRBJ2-2, with D uncertain. V was trimmed by 4 bases and J by 3 bases, leaving 13 bases between them. The V gene's germline CDR1 is SGHRS and CDR2 YFSETQ. The CDR3 is 15 residues long. CDR3 coding DNA: TGCGCCAGCAGCCAGAAAATGGTCGACACCGGGGAGCTGTTTTTT. Translation gives CASSQKMVDTGELFF. The full variable domain, rest sourced from reference TRBV5-1 and TRBJ2-2, is KAGVTQTPRYLIKTRGQQVTLSCSPISGHRSVSWYQQTPGQGLQFLFEYFSETQRNKGNFPGRFSGRQFSNSRSEMNVSTLELGDSALYLCASSQKMVDTGELFFGEGSRLTVL.

The CDR3 protein is CASSTTDRGGSNQPQHF. Here the CDR3 DNA reads TGTGCCAGTAGTACAACGGACAGGGGGGGGTCCAATCAGCCCCAGCATTTT. This chain uses TRBV19 with TRBJ1-5, with 10 bases lining up with TRBD1. This CDR3 comprises 17 residues. V trimming: 4 bases; J trimming: 3 bases; junction bases outside the gene matches: 9. CDR1 LNHDA and CDR2 SQIVND come from the germline V gene (reference sequence).

The V and J genes are TRBV19 and TRBJ1-4; possibly TRBD1 for D (6 bases). Germline loops: CDR1 LNHDA, CDR2 SQIVND (reference sequence). V was clipped by 3 bases and J by 8 bases, with 13 bases between them. This CDR3 region has 14 residues. CDR3 nucleotides: TGTGCCAGTAGTATTCACAGGGTGAGGGAAAAACTGTTTTTT. Protein sequence: CASSIHRVREKLFF. Filled out from reference TRBV19 and TRBJ1-4, the complete variable domain reads DGGITQSPKYLFRKEGQNVTLSCEQNLNHDAMYWYRQDPGQGLRLIYYSQIVNDFQKGDIAEGYSVSREKKESFPLTVTSAQKNPTAFYLCASSIHRVREKLFFGSGTQLSVL.

This chain links TRBV11-3 with TRBJ2-1; D gene unclear. Per the germline V gene, CDR1 is SGHNT and CDR2 is YENEEA. V was shortened by 1 base and J by 1 base, with 8 bases between the two germline ends. The CDR3 loop spans 15 amino acids. The chain's CDR3 is CASSLGHVSYNEQFF. The CDR3 DNA sequence: TGTGCCAGCAGCTTAGGACACGTTTCCTACAATGAGCAGTTCTTC.

The V and J genes are TRBV7-8 and TRBJ2-2, with D possibly TRBD2 on 6 matching bases. The CDR3 has 15 residues. V lost 2 bases, J lost 4 bases, and 11 bases lay in between. CDR1 and CDR2 (germline): SGHVS, FQNEAQ. CDR3: CASSLILAGTGELFF. CDR3 nucleotides: TGTGCCAGCAGCTTAATACTAGCCGGCACCGGGGAGCTGTTTTTT.

This clone has only a few counts. This chain uses TRBV5-4 with TRBJ2-7; 7 bases map to TRBD1. This CDR3 has 14 residues. Germline lookup yields CDR1 SGHNT and CDR2 YYREEE (reference sequence). V shed 4 bases and J 3 bases; nucleotides not matched to a gene: 7. The CDR3, as DNA: TGTGCCAGCAGCCTCAAACAGGGGCGCTACGAGCAGTACTTC. It specifies CASSLKQGRYEQYF.